This T cell receptor beta chain was captured in a study of cytomegalovirus exposure and HLA in healthy donors. Background on the study: Earlier, roughly 180 million T cells were analyzed, and some 120 million unique TCR beta sequences were found among them. Of some 400 genotyped donors, 75% to 90% grouped in the Caucasian-associated ancestry cluster. Findings of the study overall: The study recorded 160 or so TCR beta chains that were cytomegalovirus-associated. Specificity for CMV antigens was confirmed in vitro for three of the CMV-associated chains.

This clone has more than one count but fewer than ten. Its target is unknown. The primer mix had 60 Vbeta and 13 Jbeta primers. Here immunoSEQ multiplex PCR was the method, and the copy in TCRdb shows in-frame clones only, minus some. This sample has some 210,000 clones, with more than 75% found just once. There are 15 residues in the CDR3. The V gene lost 3 bases and the J gene lost 0 bases, with 12 bases spanning the gap. Per germline, CDR1 SGHTS and CDR2 YDEGEE. This receptor was obtained from a male donor in good health and CMV-seronegative. V usage is TRBV5-8 and J usage is TRBJ1-1, with a weak D call TRBD1 (6 bases). Sequenced input: PBMCs. CDR3 residues: CASSYWTVMNTEAFF. CDR3 DNA sequence: TGTGCCAGCAGCTATTGGACAGTCATGAACACTGAAGCTTTCTTT.